The clone carrying this T cell receptor (beta chain) was counted between two and nine times. Method: immunoSEQ multiplex PCR; TCRdb's copy keeps in-frame clones and lacks some. The table has some 2,500,000 clones, just under 95% seen once; the top ten hold 0.3% to 0.45%. The data originate from a study of shared clonotypes between healthy human individuals. There are 14 residues in the CDR3. V lost 4 bases to trimming and J lost 6 bases, with 16 bases between them. Looked up from germline, CDR1 is SGHDT and CDR2 is YYEEEE. The sequence was collected from a man in his late teens or twenties in good health. Some clones in this sample may be carry-over from other donors' samples. The V gene is TRBV5-6, the J gene TRBJ1-1, with a weak D call TRBD1 (5 bases). The sample comprised naive CD4+ T cells from PBMCs. Sample subset: CD45RA+ positively selected. CDR3 in amino acids: CASSTPRTGPEAFF. The CDR3 region has the DNA TGTGCCAGCAGCACCCCTAGAACGGGGCCTGAAGCTTTCTTT.